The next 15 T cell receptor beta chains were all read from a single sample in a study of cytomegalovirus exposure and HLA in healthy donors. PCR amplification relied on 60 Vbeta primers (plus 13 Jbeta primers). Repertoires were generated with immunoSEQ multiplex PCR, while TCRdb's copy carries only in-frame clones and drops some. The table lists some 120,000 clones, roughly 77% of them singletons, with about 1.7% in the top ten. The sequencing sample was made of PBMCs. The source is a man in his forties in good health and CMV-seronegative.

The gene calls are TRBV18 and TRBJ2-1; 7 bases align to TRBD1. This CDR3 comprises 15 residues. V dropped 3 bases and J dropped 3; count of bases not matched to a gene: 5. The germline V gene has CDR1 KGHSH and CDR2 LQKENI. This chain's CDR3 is CASSPGTAIYNEQFF. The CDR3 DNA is TGTGCCAGCTCACCGGGGACAGCCATCTACAATGAGCAGTTCTTC.

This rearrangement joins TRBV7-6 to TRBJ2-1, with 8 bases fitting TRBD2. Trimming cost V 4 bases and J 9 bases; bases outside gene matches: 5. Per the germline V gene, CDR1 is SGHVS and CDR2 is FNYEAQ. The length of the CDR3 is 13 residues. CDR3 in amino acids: CASSSGTRSEQFF. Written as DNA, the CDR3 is TGTGCCAGCAGCTCCGGGACTAGGAGTGAGCAGTTCTTC.

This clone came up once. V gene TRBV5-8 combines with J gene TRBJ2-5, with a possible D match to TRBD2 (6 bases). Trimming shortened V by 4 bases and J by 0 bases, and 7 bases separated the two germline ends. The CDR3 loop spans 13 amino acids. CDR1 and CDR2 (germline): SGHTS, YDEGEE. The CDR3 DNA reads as TGTGCCAGCAGCCGACTAGACCAAGAGACCCAGTACTTC. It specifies CASSRLDQETQYF.

The CDR3 reads CASSLYRDRGYEQYF. The CDR3 DNA is TGTGCCAGCAGTTTGTACCGGGACAGGGGGTACGAGCAGTACTTC. The chain recombines TRBV27 with TRBJ2-7; 11 bases agree with TRBD1. Losses at the gene ends were 3 bases for V and 4 bases for J; bases not matched to a gene: 5. CDR1 is MNHEY, CDR2 SMNVEV, per germline (reference sequence). This CDR3 spans 15 amino acids.

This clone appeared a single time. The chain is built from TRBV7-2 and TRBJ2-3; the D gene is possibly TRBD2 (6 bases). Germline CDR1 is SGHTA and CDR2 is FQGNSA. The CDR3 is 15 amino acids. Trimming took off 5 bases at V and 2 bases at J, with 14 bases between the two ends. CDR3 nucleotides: TGTGCCAGCAGCCCCACAGGACTACCCACAGATACGCAGTATTTT. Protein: CASSPTGLPTDTQYF.

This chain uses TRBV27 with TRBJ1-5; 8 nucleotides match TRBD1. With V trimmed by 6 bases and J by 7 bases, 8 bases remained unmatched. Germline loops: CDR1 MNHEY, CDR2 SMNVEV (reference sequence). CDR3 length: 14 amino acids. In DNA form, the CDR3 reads TGTGCCAGCAGAACCACAGGGGGTGGGCAGCCCCAGCATTTT. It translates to CASRTTGGGQPQHF.

The CDR3 sequence is CASSSSGASYEQYF. CDR3 DNA: TGTGCCAGCAGCTCAAGCGGGGCCTCCTACGAGCAGTACTTC. The rearrangement joins TRBV7-2 to TRBJ2-7; 7 nucleotides match TRBD2. Germline V gene sequence: CDR1 SGHTA, CDR2 FQGNSA. J gave up 0 bases and V 4 bases, and 3 bases lay outside the gene matches. The CDR3 consists of 14 residues.

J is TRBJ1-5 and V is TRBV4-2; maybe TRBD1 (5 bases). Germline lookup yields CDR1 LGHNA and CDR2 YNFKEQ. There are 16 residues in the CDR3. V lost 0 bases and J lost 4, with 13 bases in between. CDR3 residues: CASSQDQGGANQPQHF. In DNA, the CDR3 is TGTGCCAGCAGCCAAGATCAGGGAGGTGCTAATCAGCCCCAGCATTTT.

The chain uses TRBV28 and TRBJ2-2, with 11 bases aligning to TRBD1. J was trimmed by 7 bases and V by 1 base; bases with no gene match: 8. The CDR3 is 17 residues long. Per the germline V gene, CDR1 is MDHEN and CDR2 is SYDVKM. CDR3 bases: TGTGCCAGCAGTTTATACAGCGGGGGACAGGGGGTCGGGGAGCTGTTTTTT. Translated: CASSLYSGGQGVGELFF.

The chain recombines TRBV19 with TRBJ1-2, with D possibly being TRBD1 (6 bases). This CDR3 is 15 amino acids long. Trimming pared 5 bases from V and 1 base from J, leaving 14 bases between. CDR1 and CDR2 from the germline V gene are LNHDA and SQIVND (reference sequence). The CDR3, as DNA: TGTGCCAGTAGTCCGACCGGGACACTTAACTATGGCTACACCTTC. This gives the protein CASSPTGTLNYGYTF.

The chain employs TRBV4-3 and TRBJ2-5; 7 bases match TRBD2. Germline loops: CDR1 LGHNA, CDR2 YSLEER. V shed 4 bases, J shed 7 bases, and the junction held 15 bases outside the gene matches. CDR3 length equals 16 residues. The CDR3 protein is CASSLDLTSVDGTQYF. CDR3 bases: TGCGCCAGCAGCCTAGACCTTACTAGCGTGGATGGGACCCAGTACTTC.

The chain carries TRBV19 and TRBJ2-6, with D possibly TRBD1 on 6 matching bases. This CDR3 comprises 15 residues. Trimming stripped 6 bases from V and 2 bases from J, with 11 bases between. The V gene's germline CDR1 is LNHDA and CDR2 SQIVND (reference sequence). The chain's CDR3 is CASRDSPTGANVLTF. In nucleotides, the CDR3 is TGTGCCAGTAGGGACAGCCCCACTGGGGCCAACGTCCTGACTTTC. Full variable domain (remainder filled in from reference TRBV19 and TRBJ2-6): DGGITQSPKYLFRKEGQNVTLSCEQNLNHDAMYWYRQDPGQGLRLIYYSQIVNDFQKGDIAEGYSVSREKKESFPLTVTSAQKNPTAFYLCASRDSPTGANVLTFGAGSRLTVL.

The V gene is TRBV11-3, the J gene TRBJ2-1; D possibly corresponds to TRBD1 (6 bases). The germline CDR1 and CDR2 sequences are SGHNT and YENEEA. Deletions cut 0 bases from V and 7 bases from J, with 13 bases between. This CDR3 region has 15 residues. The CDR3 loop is CASSLDSGQPNEQFF. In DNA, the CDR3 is TGTGCCAGCAGCTTAGATTCTGGACAGCCGAATGAGCAGTTCTTC.

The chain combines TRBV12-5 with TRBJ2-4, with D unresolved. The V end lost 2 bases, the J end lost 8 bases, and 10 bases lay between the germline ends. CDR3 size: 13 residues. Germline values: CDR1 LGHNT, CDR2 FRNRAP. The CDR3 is CASGLQPSYIQYF. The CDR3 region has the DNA TGTGCTAGTGGTTTGCAGCCTAGTTACATTCAGTACTTC.

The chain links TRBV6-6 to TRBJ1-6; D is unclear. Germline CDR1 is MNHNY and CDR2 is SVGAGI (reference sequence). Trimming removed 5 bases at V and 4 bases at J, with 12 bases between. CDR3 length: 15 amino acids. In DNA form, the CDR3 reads TGTGCCAGCAGTCCACCGGCAGGTTATAATTCACCCCTCCACTTT. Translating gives CASSPPAGYNSPLHF.